This T cell receptor (beta chain) derives from a study of beta chain features in type 1 diabetes. Study-wide results and caveats: In type 1 diabetes patients, VDJ junctions had fewer insertions; deletions at these junctions were more frequent.

This clone was counted only a few times. As yet, its antigen is unknown. Expressed TCRB transcripts were sequenced because the entire RNA isolate underwent reverse transcription. Libraries were prepared by immunoSEQ multiplex PCR; TCRdb keeps only in-frame clonotypes and omits some of them. The table records about 330,000 clones, 11% of them present only once. Trimming stripped 11 bases from V and 4 bases from J, with 8 bases between. The CDR3 is 10 amino acids. CDR1 and CDR2 (germline): LNHDA, SQIVND (reference sequence). This receptor was identified in a woman in her 30s in good health. The specimen was naive CD4+ T cells from blood. The V call is TRBV19, the J call TRBJ1-2; possible D gene TRBD1, 6 bases. The CDR3 sequence is CARGGYGYTF. DNA of the CDR3: TGTGCCCGAGGGGGCTATGGCTACACCTTC.